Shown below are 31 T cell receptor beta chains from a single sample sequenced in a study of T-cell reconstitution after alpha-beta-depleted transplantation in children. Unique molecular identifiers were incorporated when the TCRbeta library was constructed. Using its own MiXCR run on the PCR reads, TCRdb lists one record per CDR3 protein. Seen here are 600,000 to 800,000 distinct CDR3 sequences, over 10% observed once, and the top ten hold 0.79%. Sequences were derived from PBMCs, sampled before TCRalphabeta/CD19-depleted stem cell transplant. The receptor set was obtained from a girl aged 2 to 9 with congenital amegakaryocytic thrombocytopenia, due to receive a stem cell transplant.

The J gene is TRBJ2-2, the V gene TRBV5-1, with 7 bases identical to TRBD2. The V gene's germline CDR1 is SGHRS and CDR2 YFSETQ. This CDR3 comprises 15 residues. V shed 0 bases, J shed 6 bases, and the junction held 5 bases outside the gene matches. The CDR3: CASSLGSSGAGELFF. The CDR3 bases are TGCGCCAGCAGCTTGGGTTCTAGCGGAGCCGGGGAGCTGTTTTTT.

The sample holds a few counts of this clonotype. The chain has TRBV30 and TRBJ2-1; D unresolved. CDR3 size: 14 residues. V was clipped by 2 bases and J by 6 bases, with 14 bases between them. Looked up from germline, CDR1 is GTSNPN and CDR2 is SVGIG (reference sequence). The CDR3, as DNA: TGTGCCTGGAGTCACCGGCCCCAAAGCAATGAGCAGTTCTTC. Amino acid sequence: CAWSHRPQSNEQFF.

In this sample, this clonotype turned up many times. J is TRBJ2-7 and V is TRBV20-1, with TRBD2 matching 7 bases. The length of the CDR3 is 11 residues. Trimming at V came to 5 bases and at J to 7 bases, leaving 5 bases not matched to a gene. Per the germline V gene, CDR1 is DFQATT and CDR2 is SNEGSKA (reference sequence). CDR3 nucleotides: TGCAGTGCTCCCTTGGGGGGGGAGCAGTACTTC. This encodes CSAPLGGEQYF.

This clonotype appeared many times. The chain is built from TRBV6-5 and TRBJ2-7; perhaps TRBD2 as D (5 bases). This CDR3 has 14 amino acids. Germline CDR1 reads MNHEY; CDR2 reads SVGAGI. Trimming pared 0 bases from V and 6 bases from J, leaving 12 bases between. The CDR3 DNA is TGTGCCAGCAGTTACTCAAGGGAGCCTGGCGAGCAGTACTTC. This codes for CASSYSREPGEQYF.

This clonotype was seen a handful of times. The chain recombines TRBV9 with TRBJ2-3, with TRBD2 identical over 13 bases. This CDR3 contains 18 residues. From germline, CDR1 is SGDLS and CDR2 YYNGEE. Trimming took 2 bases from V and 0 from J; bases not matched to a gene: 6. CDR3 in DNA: TGTGCCAGCAGCGTCGCCGGGACTAGCGGGATAAGCACAGATACGCAGTATTTT. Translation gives CASSVAGTSGISTDTQYF.

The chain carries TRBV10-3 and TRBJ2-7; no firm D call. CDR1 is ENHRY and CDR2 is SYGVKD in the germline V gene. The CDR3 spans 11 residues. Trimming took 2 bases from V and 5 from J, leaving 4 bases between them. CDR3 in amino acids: CAISEAHEQYF. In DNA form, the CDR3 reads TGTGCCATCAGTGAGGCTCACGAGCAGTACTTC.

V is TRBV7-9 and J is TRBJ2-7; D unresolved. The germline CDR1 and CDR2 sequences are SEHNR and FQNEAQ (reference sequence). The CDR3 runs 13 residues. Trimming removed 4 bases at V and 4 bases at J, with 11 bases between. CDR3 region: CASSSWGVYEQYF. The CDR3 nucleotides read TGTGCCAGCAGCTCCTGGGGTGTATACGAGCAGTACTTC.

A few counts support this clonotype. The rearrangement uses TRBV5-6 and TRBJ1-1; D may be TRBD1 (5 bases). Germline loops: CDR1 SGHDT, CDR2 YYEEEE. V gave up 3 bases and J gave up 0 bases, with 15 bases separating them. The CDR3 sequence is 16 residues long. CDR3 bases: TGTGCCAGCAGCTACTACAGGATCTCCCTGAACACTGAAGCTTTCTTT. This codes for CASSYYRISLNTEAFF.

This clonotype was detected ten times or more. The DNA for the CDR3 is TGTGCCAGCAGTTACTCACAGGGTCTGGGCCGATATGGCTACACCTTC. It is translated as CASSYSQGLGRYGYTF. The chain combines TRBV6-5 with TRBJ1-2; D possibly corresponds to TRBD1 (6 bases). The CDR3 extends over 16 amino acids. The germline CDR1 and CDR2 sequences are MNHEY and SVGAGI. V shed 0 bases and J shed 5 bases, with 16 bases lying between them.

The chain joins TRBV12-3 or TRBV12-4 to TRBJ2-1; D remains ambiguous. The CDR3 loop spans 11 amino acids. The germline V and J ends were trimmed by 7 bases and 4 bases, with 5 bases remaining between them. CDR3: CASNYYNEQFF. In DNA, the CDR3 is TGTGCCAGCAATTATTACAATGAGCAGTTCTTC.

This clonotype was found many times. The CDR3 nucleotides are TGCAGTGCTAGAGATCCTAGCGGGAGCGGGTTCTTC. Protein sequence: CSARDPSGSGFF. The chain has TRBV20-1 and TRBJ2-1; 10 nucleotides match TRBD2. With 0 bases clipped from V and 15 bases from J, the junction kept 5 bases outside the gene matches. This CDR3 has 12 amino acids. Germline CDR1 DFQATT, CDR2 SNEGSKA (reference sequence).

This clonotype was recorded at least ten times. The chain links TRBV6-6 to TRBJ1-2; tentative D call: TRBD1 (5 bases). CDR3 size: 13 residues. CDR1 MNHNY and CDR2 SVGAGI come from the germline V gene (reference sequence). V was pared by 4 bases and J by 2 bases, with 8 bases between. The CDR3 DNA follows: TGTGCCAGCAGTTCGCAGGGAAACTATGGCTACACCTTC. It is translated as CASSSQGNYGYTF.

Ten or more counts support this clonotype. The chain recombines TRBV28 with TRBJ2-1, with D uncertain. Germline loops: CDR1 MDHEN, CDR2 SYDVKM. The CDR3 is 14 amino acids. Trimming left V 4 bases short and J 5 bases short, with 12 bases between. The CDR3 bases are TGTGCCAGCAGTTCCTCCCCAGCCGACAATGAGCAGTTCTTC. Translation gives CASSSSPADNEQFF. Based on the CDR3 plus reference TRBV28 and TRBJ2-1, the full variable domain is DVKVTQSSRYLVKRTGEKVFLECVQDMDHENMFWYRQDPGLGLRLIYFSYDVKMKEKGDIPEGYSVSREKKERFSLILESASTNQTSMYLCASSSSPADNEQFFGPGTRLTVL.

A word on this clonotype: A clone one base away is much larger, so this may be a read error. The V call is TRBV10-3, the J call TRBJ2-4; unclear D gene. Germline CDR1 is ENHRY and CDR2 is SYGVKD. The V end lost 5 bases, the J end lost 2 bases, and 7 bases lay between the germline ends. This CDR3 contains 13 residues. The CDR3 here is CAISRGTKNIQYF. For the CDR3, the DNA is TGTGCCATCAGTCGCGGAACCAAAAACATTCAGTACTTC.

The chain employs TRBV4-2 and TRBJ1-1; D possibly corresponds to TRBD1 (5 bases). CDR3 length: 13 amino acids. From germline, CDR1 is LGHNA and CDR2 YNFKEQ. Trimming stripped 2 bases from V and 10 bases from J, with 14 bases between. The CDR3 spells CASSQIREVGAFF. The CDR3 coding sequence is TGTGCCAGCAGCCAAATCAGGGAAGTGGGAGCTTTCTTT.

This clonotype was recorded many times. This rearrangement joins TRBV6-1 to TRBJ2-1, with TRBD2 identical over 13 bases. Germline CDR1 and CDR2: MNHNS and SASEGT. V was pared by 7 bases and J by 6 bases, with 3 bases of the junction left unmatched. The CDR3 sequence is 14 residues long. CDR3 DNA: TGTGCCAGCAAGGGACTAGCGGGATTCAATGAGCAGTTCTTC. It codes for CASKGLAGFNEQFF.

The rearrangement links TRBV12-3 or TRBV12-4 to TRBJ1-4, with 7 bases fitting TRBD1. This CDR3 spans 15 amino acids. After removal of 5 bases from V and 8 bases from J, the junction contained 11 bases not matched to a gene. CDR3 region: CASSNPGQPYEKLFF. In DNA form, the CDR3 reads TGTGCCAGCAGTAACCCGGGACAGCCGTACGAAAAACTGTTTTTT.

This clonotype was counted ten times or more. CDR3 DNA: TGCGCCAGCAGCTACGGACTAGCGGGAGGGAGAGAGCAGTACTTC. This sequence encodes CASSYGLAGGREQYF. V usage is TRBV5-1 and J usage is TRBJ2-7, with TRBD2 identical over 15 bases. The J segment lost 7 bases and the V segment lost 3 bases, leaving 5 bases of the junction unmatched. The CDR3 consists of 15 residues. The germline V gene encodes CDR1 SGHRS and CDR2 YFSETQ.

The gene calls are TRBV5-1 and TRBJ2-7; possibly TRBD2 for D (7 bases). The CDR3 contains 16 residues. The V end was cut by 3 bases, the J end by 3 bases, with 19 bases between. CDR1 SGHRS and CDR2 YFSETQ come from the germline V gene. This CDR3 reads CASSSVTRGGFYEQYF. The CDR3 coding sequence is TGCGCCAGCAGCTCGGTGACTAGGGGGGGCTTCTACGAGCAGTACTTC.

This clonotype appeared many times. This chain's CDR3 is CACGTTYEQYF. CDR3 in DNA: TGTGCCTGTGGGACAACCTACGAGCAGTACTTC. The gene calls are TRBV12-3 or TRBV12-4 and TRBJ2-7; TRBD1 might be the D (6 bases). The V end was cut by 11 bases, the J end by 2 bases, with 10 bases between. The CDR3 totals 11 residues.

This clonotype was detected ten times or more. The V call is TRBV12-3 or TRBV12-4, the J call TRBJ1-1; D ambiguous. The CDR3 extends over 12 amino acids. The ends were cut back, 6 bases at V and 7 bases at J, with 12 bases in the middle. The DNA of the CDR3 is TGTGCCAGCAGCCCCGACGGGTTTGAAGCTTTCTTT. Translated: CASSPDGFEAFF.

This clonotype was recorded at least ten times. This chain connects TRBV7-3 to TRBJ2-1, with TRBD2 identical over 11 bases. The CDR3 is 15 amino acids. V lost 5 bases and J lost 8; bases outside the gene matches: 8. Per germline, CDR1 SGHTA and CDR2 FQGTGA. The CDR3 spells CASSPTSGSGYEQFF. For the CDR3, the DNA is TGTGCCAGCAGCCCAACTAGCGGGAGTGGGTATGAGCAGTTCTTC.

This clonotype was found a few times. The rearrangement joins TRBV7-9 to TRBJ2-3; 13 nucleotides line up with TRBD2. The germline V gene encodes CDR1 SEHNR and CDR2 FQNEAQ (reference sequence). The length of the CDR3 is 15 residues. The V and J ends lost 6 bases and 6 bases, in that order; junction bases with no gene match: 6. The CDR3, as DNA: TGTGCCAGCAGACCACTAGCGGGAGGGCCTGATACGCAGTATTTT. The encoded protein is CASRPLAGGPDTQYF.

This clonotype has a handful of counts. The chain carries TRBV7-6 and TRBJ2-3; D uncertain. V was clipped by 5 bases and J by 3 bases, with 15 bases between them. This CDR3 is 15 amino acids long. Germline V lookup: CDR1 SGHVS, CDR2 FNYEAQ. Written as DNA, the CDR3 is TGTGCCAGCAGCGCCGGTTTTTTTAGAACAGATACGCAGTATTTT. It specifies CASSAGFFRTDTQYF.

The CDR3 DNA is TGTGCCAGCAGCGGAGGGTTGTCAGCAGATACGCAGTATTTT. Encoded protein: CASSGGLSADTQYF. The V gene is TRBV3-1, the J gene TRBJ2-3; weak D call: TRBD2 (6 bases). CDR1 and CDR2 (germline): LGHDT, YNNKEL (reference sequence). V gave up 5 bases and J gave up 4 bases, with 13 bases separating them. The length of the CDR3 is 14 residues.

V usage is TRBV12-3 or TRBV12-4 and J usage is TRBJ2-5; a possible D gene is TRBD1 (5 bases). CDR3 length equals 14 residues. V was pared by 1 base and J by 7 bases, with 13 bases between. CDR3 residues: CASSLVQGVGTQYF. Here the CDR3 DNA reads TGTGCCAGCAGTTTAGTTCAGGGCGTCGGGACCCAGTACTTC.

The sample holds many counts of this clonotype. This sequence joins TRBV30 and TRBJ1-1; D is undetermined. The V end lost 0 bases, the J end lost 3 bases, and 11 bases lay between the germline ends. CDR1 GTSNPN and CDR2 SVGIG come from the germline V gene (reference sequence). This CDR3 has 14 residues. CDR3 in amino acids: CAWSVVGSYTEAFF. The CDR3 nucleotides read TGTGCCTGGAGTGTAGTTGGGTCGTACACTGAAGCTTTCTTT.

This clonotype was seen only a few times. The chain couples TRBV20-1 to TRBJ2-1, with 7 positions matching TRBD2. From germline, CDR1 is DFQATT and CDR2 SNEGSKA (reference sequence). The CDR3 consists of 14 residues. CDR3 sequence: CSTRPGLKYNEQFF. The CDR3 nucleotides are TGCAGCACAAGGCCGGGACTAAAGTACAATGAGCAGTTCTTC.

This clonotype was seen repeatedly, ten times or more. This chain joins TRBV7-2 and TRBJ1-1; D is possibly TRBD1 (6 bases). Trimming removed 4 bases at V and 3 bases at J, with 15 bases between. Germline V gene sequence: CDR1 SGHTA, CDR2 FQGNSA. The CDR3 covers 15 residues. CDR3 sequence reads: CASSSQGRADTEAFF. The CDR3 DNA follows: TGTGCCAGCAGCTCACAGGGTCGGGCTGACACTGAAGCTTTCTTT.

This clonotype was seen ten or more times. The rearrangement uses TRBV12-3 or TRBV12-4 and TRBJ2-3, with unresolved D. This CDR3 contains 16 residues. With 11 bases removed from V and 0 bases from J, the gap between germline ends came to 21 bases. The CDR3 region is CADPGPERTSTDTQYF. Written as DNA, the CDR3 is TGTGCCGATCCTGGGCCGGAACGAACCAGCACAGATACGCAGTATTTT.

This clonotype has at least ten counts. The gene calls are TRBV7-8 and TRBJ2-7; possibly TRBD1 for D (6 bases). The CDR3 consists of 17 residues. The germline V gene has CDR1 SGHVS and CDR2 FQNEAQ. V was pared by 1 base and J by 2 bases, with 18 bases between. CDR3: CASSLVPTGRGTYEQYF. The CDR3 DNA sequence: TGTGCCAGCAGCTTAGTCCCAACAGGTAGGGGGACCTACGAGCAGTACTTC.